The 2 T cell receptor beta chains below come from one sample, sequenced in a study of blood T cell repertoires in COVID-19. Data came from immunoSEQ multiplex PCR; TCRdb stores just in-frame clones and leaves some out. This table has 200,000 to 300,000 clones, roughly 89% appearing once. Sequenced: PBMCs or T cells enriched from blood (not recorded which). These receptors were obtained from a woman in her 30s with acute COVID-19.

V is TRBV2 and J is TRBJ1-5; TRBD1 aligns across 7 bases. The trim removed 8 bases at V and 9 bases at J, leaving 13 bases unmatched. CDR1 and CDR2 from the germline V gene are SNHLY and FYNNEI. This CDR3 spans 14 amino acids. The CDR3 bases are TGTGCCAGCTCCGAAGGGACAGCGGATCCGCCCCAGCATTTT. This translates into CASSEGTADPPQHF.

The chain carries TRBV11-2 and TRBJ2-1; maybe TRBD2 (6 bases). Germline V CDR1 and CDR2: SGHAT, FQNNGV. This CDR3 has 17 residues. The V and J ends lost 5 bases and 0 bases respectively, with 17 bases between them. Here the CDR3 reads CASSVTTGTVSYNEQFF. In DNA form, the CDR3 reads TGTGCCAGCAGCGTTACTACCGGGACTGTCTCCTACAATGAGCAGTTCTTC.